The 16 T cell receptor beta chains presented below share a single source sample, sequenced in a study of molecular identifiers for immune sequencing clone quantification. TCRdb used MiXCR to reprocess the PCR reads, holding one entry per CDR3 protein. The sample has about half a million distinct CDR3 sequences, 20% to 25% seen once; the top ten hold approximately 0.8%. The material sequenced was naive CD8+ T cells from blood, with Jurkat cell RNA spiked in. Subset denoted: FACS-sorted CD8+CD4-CCR7+CD45RA+ naive T cells. Receptors were obtained from a human donor in good health. Some libraries in this study had Jurkat cell RNA spiked in.

This clonotype has only a few counts. V gene TRBV7-9 combines with J gene TRBJ2-1; 7 bases line up with TRBD1. Germline V gene lookup returns CDR1 SEHNR and CDR2 FQNEAQ (reference sequence). This CDR3 spans 14 amino acids. Trimming took 8 bases from V and 4 from J; bases not matched to a gene: 8. CDR3 region: CASVTGQGYNEQFF. The CDR3 DNA follows: TGTGCCAGCGTGACAGGGCAGGGGTACAATGAGCAGTTCTTC.

This clonotype was seen at least ten times. The J gene is TRBJ2-7, the V gene TRBV7-9, with unresolved D. The CDR3 has 12 amino acids. V lost 2 bases and J lost 7, with 9 bases in between. Germline V gene sequence: CDR1 SEHNR, CDR2 FQNEAQ (reference sequence). CDR3 in amino acids: CASSLIDLEQYF. CDR3 coding DNA: TGTGCCAGCAGCTTAATTGACTTGGAGCAGTACTTC.

To note about this clonotype: Being one base from a much bigger clone, this may be a read error. This chain uses TRBV5-6 with TRBJ1-1; D not resolved. Germline CDR1 reads SGHDT; CDR2 reads YYEEEE. CDR3 length: 17 residues. The CDR3 is CANSPDRGAGWGTEAFF. The CDR3 nucleotides read TGTGCCAACAGCCCGGATAGAGGTGCAGGTTGGGGCACTGAAGCTTTCTTT.

Note on this clonotype: Being one base from a much bigger clone, this may be a read error. The rearrangement uses TRBV4-1 and TRBJ1-1; 8 positions match TRBD1. CDR3 length: 14 amino acids. Looked up from germline, CDR1 is MGHRA and CDR2 is YSYEKL. The CDR3 loop reads CASGQGQENTEAFF. The CDR3 DNA follows: TGCGCCAGCGGCCAGGGACAGGAAAACACTGAAGCTTTCTTT.

About this clonotype itself: Just one base apart from a much larger clone, this may be a read error. The chain employs TRBV27 and TRBJ1-1; possible D gene TRBD1, 5 bases. Trimming took off 4 bases at V and 9 bases at J, with 12 bases between the two ends. The CDR3 covers 12 residues. The germline gives CDR1 MNHEY, CDR2 SMNVEV (reference sequence). CDR3 in amino acids: CASSSYGAQAFF. Here the CDR3 DNA reads TGTGCCAGCAGTTCCTACGGGGCCCAAGCTTTCTTT.

This clonotype turned up a few times. The CDR3 bases are TGCGCCAGCAACCCCCTAGCGGGAGCTACAGATACGCAGTATTTT. Its translation is CASNPLAGATDTQYF. The chain recombines TRBV5-1 with TRBJ2-3; TRBD2 agrees at 10 bases. CDR3 length: 15 amino acids. Germline lookup yields CDR1 SGHRS and CDR2 YFSETQ. The J segment lost 3 bases and the V segment lost 6 bases, leaving 7 bases of the junction unmatched.

A few counts support this clonotype. The chain employs TRBV19 and TRBJ2-1; a weak D match, TRBD2 (6 bases). Germline CDR1 reads LNHDA; CDR2 reads SQIVND (reference sequence). The CDR3 is 13 residues long. The V end was cut by 8 bases, the J end by 5 bases, with 13 bases between. The CDR3 nucleotides are TGTGCCAGTCGATGGCGGGGCGACAATGAGCAGTTCTTC. Residues: CASRWRGDNEQFF. The full variable domain, in which reference TRBV19 and TRBJ2-1 provide the parts outside the CDR3, is DGGITQSPKYLFRKEGQNVTLSCEQNLNHDAMYWYRQDPGQGLRLIYYSQIVNDFQKGDIAEGYSVSREKKESFPLTVTSAQKNPTAFYLCASRWRGDNEQFFGPGTRLTVL.

This clonotype was detected a few times. The chain recombines TRBV6-2 or TRBV6-3 with TRBJ2-3; D is perhaps TRBD2 (6 bases). Germline V gene data show CDR1 as MNHEY and CDR2 as SVGEGT. The CDR3 is 17 amino acids. V lost 2 bases, J lost 0 bases, and 15 bases lay in between. CDR3 sequence reads: CASSYDYSGGSTDTQYF. The CDR3 coding sequence is TGTGCCAGCAGTTACGATTATAGCGGCGGCAGCACAGATACGCAGTATTTT.

In this sample, this clonotype turned up many times. The chain combines TRBV5-1 with TRBJ2-3; TRBD2 matches at 12 bases. Germline V gene sequence: CDR1 SGHRS, CDR2 YFSETQ. V lost 4 bases, J lost 8 bases, and 5 bases stayed unmatched. This CDR3 contains 14 residues. The CDR3 reads CASSASGRDSTQYF. The CDR3 DNA sequence: TGCGCCAGCAGCGCTAGCGGGAGGGACAGTACGCAGTATTTT.

This clonotype was recorded many times. The CDR3 DNA follows: TGTGCCAGCACTGGGGGAGCTAGCAATCAGCCCCAGCATTTT. It specifies CASTGGASNQPQHF. The chain uses TRBV7-2 and TRBJ1-5, with a tentative D call TRBD1 (5 bases). The CDR3 loop spans 14 amino acids. The V gene lost 7 bases and the J gene lost 0 bases, with 10 bases spanning the gap. Germline CDR1 and CDR2: SGHTA and FQGNSA.

At least ten counts were recorded for this clonotype. The rearrangement joins TRBV6-5 to TRBJ1-3; weak D call: TRBD1 (6 bases). This CDR3 is 15 amino acids long. Trimming cost V 4 bases and J 2 bases, with 12 bases left between them. Germline loops: CDR1 MNHEY, CDR2 SVGAGI. The DNA for the CDR3 is TGTGCCAGCAGTTCCGGGCCAGGGGCTGGAAACACCATATATTTT. It translates to CASSSGPGAGNTIYF.

In this sample, this clonotype turned up many times. This chain joins TRBV13 and TRBJ2-7; D might be TRBD2 (5 bases). Germline V lookup: CDR1 PRHDT, CDR2 FYEKMQ (reference sequence). The CDR3 has 13 amino acids. The ends were cut back, 5 bases at V and 7 bases at J, with 15 bases in the middle. The CDR3 coding sequence is TGTGCCAGCAGCCCCTCCCCCGGGAAAGAGCAGTACTTC. Protein: CASSPSPGKEQYF.

Notes on this clonotype: This may be a read error: a much more frequent sequence differs by one nucleotide. V gene TRBV28 combines with J gene TRBJ1-5; D is unclear. The CDR3 runs to 16 residues. Germline values: CDR1 MDHEN, CDR2 SYDVKM. The CDR3 coding sequence is TGTGCCAGCAGTTTAGATCTACGGGCTTACAATCTGCCCCAGCATTTT. It is translated as CASSLDLRAYNLPQHF.

Worth noting for this clonotype: A much larger clone differs by one base, so this may be a read error. This likely comes from a read error, as the CDR3 has no conserved phenylalanine or tryptophan at its end. The chain carries TRBV7-9 and TRBJ2-5; 7 bases align to TRBD2. CDR1 is SEHNR and CDR2 is FQNEAQ in the germline V gene (reference sequence). The trim removed 4 bases at V and 5 bases at J, leaving 7 bases unmatched. The CDR3 totals 14 residues. The CDR3 region is CASSYSGIGETQYI. The CDR3 DNA reads as TGTGCCAGCAGCTACAGCGGGATCGGGGAGACCCAGTACATC.

This clonotype was counted a few times. V is TRBV7-8 and J is TRBJ2-7, with D perhaps TRBD1 (5 bases). Germline CDR1 is SGHVS and CDR2 is FQNEAQ. The V end was cut by 2 bases, the J end by 2 bases, with 13 bases between. The CDR3 runs 15 residues. The CDR3 sequence is CASSLFGGAAYEQYF. The CDR3 nucleotides read TGTGCCAGCAGCTTATTCGGTGGGGCAGCCTACGAGCAGTACTTC.

This clonotype was recorded at least ten times. The chain joins TRBV6-1 to TRBJ2-7; maybe TRBD1 (6 bases). Per germline, CDR1 MNHNS and CDR2 SASEGT. This CDR3 is built from 12 residues. V was pared by 2 bases and J by 5 bases, with 7 bases between. CDR3 loop: CASSETGNEQYF. The CDR3 DNA is TGTGCCAGCAGTGAAACAGGGAACGAGCAGTACTTC.